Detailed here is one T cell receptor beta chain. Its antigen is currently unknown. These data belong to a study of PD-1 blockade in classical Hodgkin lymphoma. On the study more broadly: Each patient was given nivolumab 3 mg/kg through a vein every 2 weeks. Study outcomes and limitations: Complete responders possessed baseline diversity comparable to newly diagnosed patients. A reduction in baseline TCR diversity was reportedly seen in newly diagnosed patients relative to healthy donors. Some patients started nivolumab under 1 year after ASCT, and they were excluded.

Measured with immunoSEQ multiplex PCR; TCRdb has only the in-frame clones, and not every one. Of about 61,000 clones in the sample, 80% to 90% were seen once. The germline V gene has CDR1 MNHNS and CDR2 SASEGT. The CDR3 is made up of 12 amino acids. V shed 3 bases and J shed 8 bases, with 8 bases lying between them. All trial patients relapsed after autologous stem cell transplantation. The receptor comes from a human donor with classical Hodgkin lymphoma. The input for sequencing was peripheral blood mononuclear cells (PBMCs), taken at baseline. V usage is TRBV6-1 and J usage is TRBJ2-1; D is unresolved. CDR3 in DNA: TGTGCCAGCAGTGAGGAGCCCGATGAGCAGTTCTTC. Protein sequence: CASSEEPDEQFF.